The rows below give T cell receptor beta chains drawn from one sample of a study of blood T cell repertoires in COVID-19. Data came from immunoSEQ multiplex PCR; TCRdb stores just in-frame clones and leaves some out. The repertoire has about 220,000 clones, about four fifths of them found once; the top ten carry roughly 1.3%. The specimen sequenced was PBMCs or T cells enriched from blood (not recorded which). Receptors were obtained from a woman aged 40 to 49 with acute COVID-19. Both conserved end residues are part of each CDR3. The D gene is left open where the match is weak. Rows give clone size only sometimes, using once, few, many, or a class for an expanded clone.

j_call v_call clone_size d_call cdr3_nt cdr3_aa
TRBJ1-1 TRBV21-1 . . TGTGCCAGCAGCAAAAAGGACAGGGGAGCTATTAATGAAGCTTTCTTT CASSKKDRGAINEAFF
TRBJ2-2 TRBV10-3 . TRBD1 TGTGCCATCAGTGAGGCTCGGGACAGGGCCACCGGGGAGCTGTTTTTT CAISEARDRATGELFF
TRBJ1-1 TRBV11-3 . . TGTGCCAGCAGCCTTGGGGCAAGGGGTGAAGCTTTCTTT CASSLGARGEAFF
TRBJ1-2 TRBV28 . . TGTGCCAGCAGTCTGACGCGGGGGGTGGGGAGCGGCTACACCTTC CASSLTRGVGSGYTF
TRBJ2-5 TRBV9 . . TGTGCCAGCAGCGTAGAGGCCAGCCCGGGGACCCAGTACTTC CASSVEASPGTQYF
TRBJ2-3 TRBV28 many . TGTGCCAGCAGTGTAGGGCGGGAAGTGGATACGCAGTATTTT CASSVGREVDTQYF
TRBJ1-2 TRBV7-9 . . TGTGCCAGCAGCTTAGTTAGCAGCACTTACTATGGCTACACCTTC CASSLVSSTYYGYTF
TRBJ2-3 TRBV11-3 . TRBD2 TGTGCCAGCAGCCCGACCCAGACTAGCGACACAGATACGCAGTATTTT CASSPTQTSDTDTQYF
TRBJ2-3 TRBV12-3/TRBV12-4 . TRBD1 TGTGCCAGCAGTGCATACAGGGGAGATACGCAGTATTTT CASSAYRGDTQYF
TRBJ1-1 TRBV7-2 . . TGTGCCAGCAGCCCGGGCGGGTTGAACACTGAAGCTTTCTTT CASSPGGLNTEAFF
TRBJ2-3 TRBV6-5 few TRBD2 TGTGCCAGCAGTTTCGGACTAGCGGGAGGTTTAGATACGCAGTATTTT CASSFGLAGGLDTQYF
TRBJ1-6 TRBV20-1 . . TGCAGTGCTAGTCCTACCACAGGGTCACCCCTCCACTTT CSASPTTGSPLHF
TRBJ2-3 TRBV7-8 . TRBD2 TGTGCCAGCAGCTTAGTTCCGGGACTAGCGGGGGTCACAGATACGCAGTATTTT CASSLVPGLAGVTDTQYF
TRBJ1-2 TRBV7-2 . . TGTGCCAGCAGCTTAGGAGGGGGGGGCTATGGCTACACCTTC CASSLGGGGYGYTF
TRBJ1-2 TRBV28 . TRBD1 TGTGCCAGCAGCTGGGACAGGGTGAACTATGGCTACACCTTC CASSWDRVNYGYTF
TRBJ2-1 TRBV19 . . TGTGCCAGTAGTATATTAGGCAGGGACAATGAGCAGTTCTTC CASSILGRDNEQFF
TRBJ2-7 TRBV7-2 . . TGTGCCAGCAGCTTAGGAGGGAAACCCTACGAGCAGTACTTC CASSLGGKPYEQYF
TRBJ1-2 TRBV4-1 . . TGCGCCAGCAGCCAAGATGGAAGGACTAACGATGGCTACACCTTC CASSQDGRTNDGYTF
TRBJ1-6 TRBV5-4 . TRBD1 TGTGCCAGCAGCACGGACAGGGGGGCTTCACCCCTCCACTTT CASSTDRGASPLHF
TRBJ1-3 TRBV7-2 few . TGTGCCAGCAGCACATCAGTCGTTCGCTCTGGAAACACCATATATTTT CASSTSVVRSGNTIYF
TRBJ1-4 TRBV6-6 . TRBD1 TGTGCCAGCACCAGGACAGGGATCGGTGAAAAACTGTTTTTT CASTRTGIGEKLFF
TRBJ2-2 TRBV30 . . TGTGCCTGGAGTCGACAGGCTTTAAACACCGGGGAGCTGTTTTTT CAWSRQALNTGELFF
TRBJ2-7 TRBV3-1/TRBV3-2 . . TGTGCCAGCAGCCAGGGCAGGGCGTACGAGCAGTACTTC CASSQGRAYEQYF
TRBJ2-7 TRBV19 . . TGTGCCAATAGTGCCTGGGACACTACCTACGAGCAGTACTTC CANSAWDTTYEQYF
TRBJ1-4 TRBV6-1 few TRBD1 TGTGCCAGCAGTGATCACCGGGACAGGGGGCAAGGGGAAAAACTGTTTTTT CASSDHRDRGQGEKLFF
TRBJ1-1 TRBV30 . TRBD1 TGTGCCGGCCTCAGGGGGCTGACTGAAGCTTTCTTT CAGLRGLTEAFF
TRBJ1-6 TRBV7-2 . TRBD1 TGTGCCAGCAGCTTCAGGACAGGGAATTCACCCCTCCACTTT CASSFRTGNSPLHF
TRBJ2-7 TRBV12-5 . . TGTGCTAGTGACCAGACCTACGAGCAGTACTTC CASDQTYEQYF
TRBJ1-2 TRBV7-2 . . TGTGCCAGCAGCTTTCAGACTAACTATGGCTACACCTTC CASSFQTNYGYTF
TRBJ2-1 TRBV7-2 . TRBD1 TGTGCCAGCAGCCCGCCTTGGACAGGGGGAAAGCGGGAGCAGTTCTTC CASSPPWTGGKREQFF
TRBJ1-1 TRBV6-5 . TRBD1 TGTGCCAGCAGCCTCAGGGGGAGCACTGAAGCTTTCTTT CASSLRGSTEAFF
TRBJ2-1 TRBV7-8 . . TGTGCCAGCAGCTGGACAAGGGGGTACAATGAGCAGTTCTTC CASSWTRGYNEQFF
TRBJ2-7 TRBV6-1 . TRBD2 TGTGCCAGCAGTGAACGGCGGGGGTACGAGCAGTACTTC CASSERRGYEQYF
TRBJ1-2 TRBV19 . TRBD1 TGTGCCAGTAGTGCAGACAGGGTTTTTGGCTACACCTTC CASSADRVFGYTF
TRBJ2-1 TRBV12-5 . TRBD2 TGTGCTAGTGGTCCCGGACTAGCGGGAGTTTTTGAGCAGTTCTTC CASGPGLAGVFEQFF
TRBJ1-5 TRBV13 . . TGTGCCAGCAGCTTTCAGAGGAATCAGCCCCAGCATTTT CASSFQRNQPQHF
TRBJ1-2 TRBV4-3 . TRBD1 TGCGCCAGCAGCCAAGATCACAGGGGGCTAGGAGGCTACACCTTC CASSQDHRGLGGYTF
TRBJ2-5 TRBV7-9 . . TGTGCCAGCAGCCCTGGTGGGGCTGGGACCCAGTACTTC CASSPGGAGTQYF
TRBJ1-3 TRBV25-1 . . TGTGCCAGCAGTCAGGCACCTCCATTACCTCGAAACACCATATATTTT CASSQAPPLPRNTIYF
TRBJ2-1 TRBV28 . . TGTGCCAGCAGAGAGAGGGGGGAGCAGTTCTTC CASRERGEQFF
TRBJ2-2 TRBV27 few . TGTGCCAGCAAGCGGGTCCAGGTCGCCGGGGAGCTGTTTTTT CASKRVQVAGELFF
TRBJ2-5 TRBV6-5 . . TGTGCCAGCAGTTATTCCTACGGGAGCGTTAAAGAGACCCAGTACTTC CASSYSYGSVKETQYF
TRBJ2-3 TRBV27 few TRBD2 TGTGCCAGCAGTTGGGAAACCACTAGCGGGAGAATAGAAGGGCAGTATTTT CASSWETTSGRIEGQYF
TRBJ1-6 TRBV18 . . TGTGCCAGCTCACCACCCAGAGGCGGCGGGTCACCCCTCCACTTT CASSPPRGGGSPLHF
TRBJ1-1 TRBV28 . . TGTGCCAGCAGTCCCTCCGACAGGAGGTTCGCTGAAGCTTTCTTT CASSPSDRRFAEAFF
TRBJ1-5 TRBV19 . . TGTGCCAGTAGTGTAGACAGACGCGGGCCCCAGCATTTT CASSVDRRGPQHF
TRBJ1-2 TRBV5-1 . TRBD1 TGCGCCAGCAGTCTCGACAGGGCAGGCTACACCTTC CASSLDRAGYTF
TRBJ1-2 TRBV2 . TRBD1 TGTGCCAGCAGTGAAGGGGACAGGGGGCGAGGCGGCTACACCTTC CASSEGDRGRGGYTF